This T cell receptor beta chain was captured by sequencing in a study of cytomegalovirus exposure and HLA in healthy donors. General observations from the study: Most observed TCR sequences were rare, whereas some public TCRs were detected in many donors.

On this clone: What it binds is unknown.

In germline, CDR1 is MGHRA, CDR2 YSYEKL. The CDR3 spans 14 residues. V gave up 4 bases and J gave up 1 base, with 10 bases separating them. The primer mix had 60 Vbeta and 13 Jbeta primers. Sequencing used immunoSEQ multiplex PCR; TCRdb keeps in-frame clones, though not all of them. Found here are approximately 75,000 clones; the top ten clones hold approximately 5%. The chain is built from TRBV4-1 and TRBJ1-1, with TRBD1 as a possible D gene (5 bases). Sequenced: PBMCs. This clonotype originated in a man aged 40-50 years in good health and CMV-seronegative. The CDR3 spells CASSPFGGNTEAFF. The CDR3 nucleotides read TGCGCCAGCAGCCCATTCGGGGGGAACACTGAAGCTTTCTTT.